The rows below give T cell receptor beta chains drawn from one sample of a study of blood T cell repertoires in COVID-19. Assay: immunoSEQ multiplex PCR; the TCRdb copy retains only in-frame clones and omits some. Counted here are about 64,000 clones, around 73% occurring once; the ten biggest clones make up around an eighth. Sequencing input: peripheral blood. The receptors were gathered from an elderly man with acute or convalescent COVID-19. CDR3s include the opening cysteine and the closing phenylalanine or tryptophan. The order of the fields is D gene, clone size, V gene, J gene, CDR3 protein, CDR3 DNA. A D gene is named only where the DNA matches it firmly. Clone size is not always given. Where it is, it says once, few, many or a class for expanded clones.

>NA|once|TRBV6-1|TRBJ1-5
CASSDRASNQPQHF
TGTGCCAGCAGTGACAGGGCTAGCAATCAGCCCCAGCATTTT
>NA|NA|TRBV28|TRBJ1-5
CATQKPGKPQHF
TGTGCCACCCAGAAACCGGGGAAGCCCCAGCATTTT
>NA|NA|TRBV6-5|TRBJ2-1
CATRQDSYNEQFF
TGTGCCACCCGCCAGGACAGTTACAATGAGCAGTTCTTC
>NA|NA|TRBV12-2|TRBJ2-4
CARIWRAAAVAKNIQYF
TGTGCAAGGATCTGGCGCGCAGCGGCGGTGGCCAAAAACATTCAGTACTTC
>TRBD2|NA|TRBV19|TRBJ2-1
CASSGGSSYNEQFF
TGTGCCAGCAGCGGCGGGAGCTCCTACAATGAGCAGTTCTTC
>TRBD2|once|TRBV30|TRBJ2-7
CAWSRTGLAGETEYF
TGTGCCTGGAGTAGAACAGGACTAGCGGGAGAAACGGAATACTTC
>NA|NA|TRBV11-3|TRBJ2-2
CASSLRGELFF
TGTGCCAGCAGCTTACGCGGGGAGCTGTTTTTT
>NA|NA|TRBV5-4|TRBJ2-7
CASSLGGTRSYEQYF
TGTGCCAGCAGCTTGGGCGGTACGAGATCTTACGAGCAGTACTTC
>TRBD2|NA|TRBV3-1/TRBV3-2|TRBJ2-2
CASSQDRGGLYTGELFF
TGTGCCAGCAGCCAAGATCGGGGGGGACTTTATACCGGGGAGCTGTTTTTT
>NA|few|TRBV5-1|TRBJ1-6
CASSLGQFNSPLHF
TGCGCCAGCAGCTTGGGACAGTTTAATTCACCCCTCCACTTT
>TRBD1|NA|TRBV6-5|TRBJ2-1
CASSPGQVYNEQFF
TGTGCCAGCAGTCCGGGACAGGTATACAATGAGCAGTTCTTC
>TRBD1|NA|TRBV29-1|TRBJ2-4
CSVGDRKNIQYF
TGCAGCGTTGGGGACAGGAAAAACATTCAGTACTTC
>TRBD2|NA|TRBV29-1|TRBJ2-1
CSVDNFGRRNEQFF
TGCAGCGTTGACAACTTCGGGAGGAGAAATGAGCAGTTCTTC
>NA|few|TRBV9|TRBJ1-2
CASSAFGMSYGYTF
TGTGCCAGCAGCGCTTTCGGGATGTCCTATGGCTACACCTTC
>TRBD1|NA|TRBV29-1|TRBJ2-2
CSVRTGASTGELFF
TGCAGCGTTAGGACAGGGGCGTCCACCGGGGAGCTGTTTTTT
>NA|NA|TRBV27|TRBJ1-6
CASSLETRGNSPLHF
TGTGCCAGCAGTTTAGAGACGAGAGGGAATTCACCCCTCCACTTT
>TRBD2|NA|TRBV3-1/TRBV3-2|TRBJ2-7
CASSPASGSSYEQYF
TGTGCCAGCAGCCCCGCCAGCGGGAGCTCCTACGAGCAGTACTTC
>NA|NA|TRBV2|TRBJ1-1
CASMKGTEAFF
TGTGCCAGCATGAAGGGGACTGAAGCTTTCTTT